This T cell receptor beta chain appears in the sequencing data of a study of regulatory T cells in long-lasting Graves disease. This clonotype turned up a few times. V lost 7 bases and J lost 6; bases outside the gene matches: 7. Germline values: CDR1 KGHSH, CDR2 LQKENI. This CDR3 spans 14 amino acids. Libraries of TCR beta came from iRepertoire HTBI primers plus Arm-PCR of CDR3 regions. Using its own MiXCR run on the multiplex PCR reads, TCRdb lists one record per CDR3 protein. The sample carries about 560,000 distinct CDR3 sequences, around 15% recorded once. Time point meaning: newly diagnosed GD, antithyroid drugs for less than 3 months. Following extraction of RNA from PBMCs, that RNA was used to make the TCR library. The sample was also linked to a second study, of T cells in Graves' hyperthyroidism and ophthalmopathy.

The sequences come from peripheral blood mononuclear cells (PBMCs), collected at new diagnosis, from a patient treated with antithyroid drugs. The gene calls are TRBV18 and TRBJ2-1; 9 nucleotides match TRBD1. The sequence was obtained from a man between 18 and 35 years old with Graves disease. The CDR3, as DNA: TGTGCCAGCTTCTCACAGGGGGCGTCCAATGAGCAGTTCTTC. Its protein is CASFSQGASNEQFF.